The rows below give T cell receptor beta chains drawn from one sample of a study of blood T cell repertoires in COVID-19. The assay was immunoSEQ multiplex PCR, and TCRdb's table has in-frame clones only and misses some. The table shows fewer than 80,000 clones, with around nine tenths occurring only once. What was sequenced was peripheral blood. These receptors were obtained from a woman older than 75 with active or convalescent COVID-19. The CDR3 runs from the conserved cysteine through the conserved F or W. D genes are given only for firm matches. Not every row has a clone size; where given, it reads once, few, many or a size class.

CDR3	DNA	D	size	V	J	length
CASSYNSYQPQHF	TGTGCCAGCAGCTATAACAGTTATCAGCCCCAGCATTTT	-	-	TRBV6-2/TRBV6-3	TRBJ1-5	13
CASSRQTGGEQYF	TGCGCCAGCAGCCGCCAGACAGGAGGCGAGCAGTACTTC	-	-	TRBV4-3	TRBJ2-7	13
CASRRSSGAQETQYF	TGTGCCAGTAGGAGGAGTAGCGGGGCGCAAGAGACCCAGTACTTC	TRBD2	-	TRBV19	TRBJ2-5	15
CASSLVVGDTEAFF	TGTGCCAGCAGCTTAGTAGTCGGGGATACTGAAGCTTTCTTT	-	-	TRBV7-9	TRBJ1-1	14
CASSLGRQYYNEQFF	TGTGCCAGCAGCTTAGGCAGACAGTACTACAATGAGCAGTTCTTC	-	once	TRBV7-6	TRBJ2-1	15
CASSIRQGEDIQYF	TGTGCCAGTAGTATAAGACAGGGTGAGGACATTCAGTACTTC	TRBD1	-	TRBV19	TRBJ2-4	14
CASSLTGSGANVLTF	TGTGCCAGCAGTTTAACCGGCTCTGGGGCCAACGTCCTGACTTTC	-	-	TRBV28	TRBJ2-6	15
CASSYQTSGGGKDTQYF	TGTGCCAGCAGCTACCAGACTAGCGGGGGGGGAAAAGATACGCAGTATTTT	TRBD2	-	TRBV11-2	TRBJ2-3	17
CASSAGGRTFF	TGTGCCAGCAGCGCAGGGGGTAGGACTTTCTTT	TRBD1	-	TRBV9	TRBJ1-1	11
CASRTLGGGNTEAFF	TGTGCCAGCAGGACCCTGGGCGGGGGGAACACTGAAGCTTTCTTT	-	-	TRBV27	TRBJ1-1	15
CATQDGGGNQETQYF	TGTGCCACCCAGGACGGCGGGGGGAACCAAGAGACCCAGTACTTC	TRBD2	-	TRBV19	TRBJ2-5	15
CASSSDADTQYF	TGTGCCAGCAGCTCAGATGCAGATACGCAGTATTTT	-	-	TRBV5-5	TRBJ2-3	12
CASSYRVEAFF	TGTGCCAGCAGTTACAGGGTTGAAGCTTTCTTT	-	-	TRBV28	TRBJ1-1	11
CASSLDSKRQFF	TGTGCCAGCAGCCTTGACAGCAAAAGGCAGTTCTTC	-	-	TRBV11-2	TRBJ2-1	12
CASSPGSLSGANVLTF	TGTGCCAGCAGCCCGGGGTCGCTCTCTGGGGCCAACGTCCTGACTTTC	-	few	TRBV2	TRBJ2-6	16
CASSIEDRARSTGELFF	TGTGCCAGTAGTATCGAGGACAGGGCCCGTAGCACCGGGGAGCTGTTTTTT	TRBD1	-	TRBV19	TRBJ2-2	17
CASSPRTGFRQPQHF	TGTGCCAGCAGCCCGCGGACAGGGTTCCGGCAGCCCCAGCATTTT	-	-	TRBV21-1	TRBJ1-5	15
CASSYRQVTEQYF	TGTGCCAGCAGTTATCGACAGGTTACAGAGCAGTACTTC	-	-	TRBV6-2/TRBV6-3	TRBJ2-7	13
CSVNRGGNEQFF	TGCAGCGTTAACAGGGGAGGCAATGAGCAGTTCTTC	-	-	TRBV29-1	TRBJ2-1	12
CASSIPDRGSYGYTF	TGTGCCAGTAGTATTCCGGACAGGGGAAGCTATGGCTACACCTTC	TRBD1	few	TRBV19	TRBJ1-2	15
CASSQVLETPQGTQYF	TGCGCCAGCAGCCAAGTCCTCGAGACACCACAGGGGACCCAGTACTTC	-	few	TRBV4-1	TRBJ2-5	16
CASSLQGVNSPLHF	TGTGCCAGCAGCTTACAGGGCGTGAATTCACCCCTCCACTTT	-	-	TRBV7-2	TRBJ1-6	14
CASVLIVQAYEQYF	TGTGCCAGCGTATTAATCGTACAAGCCTACGAGCAGTACTTC	-	-	TRBV2	TRBJ2-7	14
CASSLGGFNQPQHF	TGCGCCAGCAGCTTGGGTGGCTTCAATCAGCCCCAGCATTTT	-	-	TRBV5-1	TRBJ1-5	14
CATSGQGDEKLFF	TGTGCCACCTCGGGACAGGGAGACGAAAAACTGTTTTTT	TRBD1	-	TRBV10-3	TRBJ1-4	13
CAWSVNRGYEQYF	TGTGCCTGGAGTGTAAATAGGGGCTACGAGCAGTACTTC	-	-	TRBV30	TRBJ2-7	13
CASSSTGDYGYTF	TGTGCCAGCAGTTCGACAGGGGACTATGGCTACACCTTC	TRBD1	-	TRBV12-3/TRBV12-4	TRBJ1-2	13
CASTPGLAGVGREQYF	TGTGCCAGCACCCCGGGACTAGCGGGGGTTGGGCGTGAGCAGTACTTC	TRBD2	-	TRBV7-2	TRBJ2-7	16
CASSVGQGGYEQYF	TGTGCCAGTAGTGTCGGACAGGGTGGCTACGAGCAGTACTTC	TRBD1	few	TRBV19	TRBJ2-7	14
CASSYDTGSGRSGYTF	TGTGCCAGCAGTTACGATACTGGTTCAGGGCGGTCTGGCTACACCTTC	-	-	TRBV6-5	TRBJ1-2	16
CASRTLAGYSYNEQFF	TGTGCCAGCAGGACGCTAGCGGGGTACTCCTACAATGAGCAGTTCTTC	TRBD2	-	TRBV28	TRBJ2-1	16
CASSYGTANPYEQYF	TGTGCCAGCAGCTACGGGACAGCCAACCCCTACGAGCAGTACTTC	TRBD1	-	TRBV7-6	TRBJ2-7	15
CAISERGRQGEQPQHF	TGTGCCATCAGTGAGCGAGGGAGACAGGGGGAGCAGCCCCAGCATTTT	TRBD1	-	TRBV10-3	TRBJ1-5	16
CASSSILEEAEAFF	TGTGCCAGCAGTTCGATTCTCGAGGAGGCTGAAGCTTTCTTT	-	-	TRBV6-5	TRBJ1-1	14
CASSVGDRGRKLFF	TGTGCCAGCAGTGTCGGGGACAGGGGGCGAAAACTGTTTTTT	TRBD1	-	TRBV2	TRBJ1-4	14
CASSPTVLSYNEQFF	TGTGCCAGCAGTCCGACTGTTCTATCCTACAATGAGCAGTTCTTC	-	-	TRBV6-2/TRBV6-3	TRBJ2-1	15
CASSLARDSQPQHF	TGTGCCAGCAGCTTAGCAAGGGACAGCCAGCCCCAGCATTTT	TRBD1	-	TRBV7-2	TRBJ1-5	14
CASSPQGARETQYF	TGTGCCAGCAGCCCACAGGGGGCGCGAGAGACCCAGTACTTC	TRBD1	-	TRBV3-1/TRBV3-2	TRBJ2-5	14
CASSLTRDSQPQHF	TGTGCCAGCAGTTTAACCAGGGACTCTCAGCCCCAGCATTTT	-	-	TRBV27	TRBJ1-5	14
CASSSGWLGYTF	TGTGCCAGCAGTTCGGGGTGGCTGGGCTACACCTTC	-	once	TRBV28	TRBJ1-2	12
CASSFIGVGTEAFF	TGCGCCAGCAGCTTCATCGGGGTTGGAACTGAAGCTTTCTTT	-	-	TRBV5-1	TRBJ1-1	14
CASSPSPGGRYGYTF	TGTGCCAGCAGCCCTAGTCCAGGGGGCCGCTATGGCTACACCTTC	TRBD1	-	TRBV7-3	TRBJ1-2	15
CASSPRTAGNTIYF	TGTGCCAGCAGCCCCAGGACAGCCGGAAACACCATATATTTT	-	-	TRBV7-2	TRBJ1-3	14
CASSPSSMSSYEQYF	TGTGCCAGCAGTCCAAGCTCGATGAGCTCCTACGAGCAGTACTTC	-	few	TRBV27	TRBJ2-7	15
CASGVNYGYTF	TGTGCCTCTGGAGTTAACTATGGCTACACCTTC	-	-	TRBV28	TRBJ1-2	11
CASSPVVRGEAFF	TGTGCCAGCTCACCCGTAGTCAGGGGGGAAGCTTTCTTT	TRBD1	-	TRBV18	TRBJ1-1	13
CASSWTGESTEAFF	TGTGCCAGCAGCTGGACAGGGGAAAGCACTGAAGCTTTCTTT	TRBD1	-	TRBV5-6	TRBJ1-1	14
CASTDFPQETQYF	TGTGCCAGTACTGACTTCCCTCAGGAGACCCAGTACTTC	-	-	TRBV19	TRBJ2-5	13
CASSSTAGHPYEQYF	TGTGCCAGCAGTTCAACCGCCGGACACCCATACGAGCAGTACTTC	-	-	TRBV28	TRBJ2-7	15
CASSWTSGAPGEQYF	TGTGCCAGCAGCTGGACTAGCGGGGCCCCTGGGGAGCAGTACTTC	TRBD2	once	TRBV5-4	TRBJ2-7	15
CASSQDRQITYGYTF	TGTGCCAGCAGCCAAGATCGACAGATCACGTATGGCTACACCTTC	-	-	TRBV4-2	TRBJ1-2	15
CASSDRGYEQYF	TGTGCCAGCAGTGACAGGGGGTACGAGCAGTACTTC	TRBD1	-	TRBV6-1	TRBJ2-7	12
CASSSAVALDTQYF	TGTGCCAGCAGTTCAGCCGTAGCGCTAGATACGCAGTATTTT	-	-	TRBV27	TRBJ2-3	14
CSQRQGMWAFF	TGCAGCCAACGACAGGGTATGTGGGCTTTCTTT	TRBD1	-	TRBV20-1	TRBJ1-1	11
CASSLSAGGFSPLHF	TGTGCCAGCAGTTTATCGGCAGGGGGCTTTTCACCCCTCCACTTT	TRBD1	-	TRBV6-4	TRBJ1-6	15